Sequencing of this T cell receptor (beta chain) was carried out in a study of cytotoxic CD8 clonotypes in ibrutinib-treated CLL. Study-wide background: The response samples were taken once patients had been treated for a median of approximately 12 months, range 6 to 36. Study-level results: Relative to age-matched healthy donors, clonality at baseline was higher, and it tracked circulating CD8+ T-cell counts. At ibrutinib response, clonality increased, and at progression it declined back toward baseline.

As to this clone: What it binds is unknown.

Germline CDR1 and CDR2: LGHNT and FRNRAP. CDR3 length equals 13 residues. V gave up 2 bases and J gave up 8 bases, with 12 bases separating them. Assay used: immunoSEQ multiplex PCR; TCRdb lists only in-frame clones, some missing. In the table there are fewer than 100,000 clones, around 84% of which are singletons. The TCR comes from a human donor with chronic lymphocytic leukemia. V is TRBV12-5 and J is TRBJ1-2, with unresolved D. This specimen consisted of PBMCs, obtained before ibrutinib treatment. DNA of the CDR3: TGTGCTAGTGGTTTGAGGGAAGTCTGGGGCTACACCTTC. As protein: CASGLREVWGYTF.